Each of the 14 T cell receptor beta chains below was sequenced from the same sample in a study of read filtering for tumor transcriptome and immune sequencing. This library used roughly 370 ng RNA and molecular barcoded adaptors spanning alpha/delta and beta/gamma chains. TCRdb redid the calling of the reads with MiXCR, one entry per CDR3 protein. The repertoire holds around 33,000 distinct CDR3 sequences, with about 18% as singletons. Sequencing input: a population of CD138-negative cells sorted from bone marrow. These receptors were taken from a donor at least 40 years old with multiple myeloma.

This clonotype was recorded many times. The chain joins TRBV24-1 to TRBJ2-1, with 7 bases aligning to TRBD2. The V segment lost 1 base and the J segment 2 bases; nucleotides outside the gene matches: 4. CDR1 is KGHDR, CDR2 SFDVKD, per germline. The CDR3 consists of 16 residues. CDR3 sequence reads: CATSDFRGGAYNEQFF. The CDR3 DNA reads as TGTGCCACCAGTGATTTCCGTGGGGGGGCCTACAATGAGCAGTTCTTC.

This clonotype occurred many times. V and J are TRBV24-1 and TRBJ2-3, with D perhaps TRBD2 (5 bases). Looked up from germline, CDR1 is KGHDR and CDR2 is SFDVKD. Deletions cut 4 bases from V and 5 bases from J, with 12 bases between. The CDR3 runs 14 residues. CDR3 in DNA: TGTGCCACCAGTGAAGGCGGGCGAATAGATACGCAGTATTTT. It encodes CATSEGGRIDTQYF.

This clonotype is medium-sized in the sample. The genes are TRBV6-6 and TRBJ2-7; D gene ambiguous. The CDR3 length is 14 residues. V was cut by 7 bases and J by 0 bases, with 13 bases left in between. Looked up from germline, CDR1 is MNHNY and CDR2 is SVGAGI (reference sequence). The CDR3 bases are TGTGCCAGCAACTACCTATCCAGCTCCTACGAGCAGTACTTC. It translates to CASNYLSSSYEQYF.

This clonotype was detected ten times or more. The chain is built from TRBV6-6 and TRBJ1-5; D is possibly TRBD1 (5 bases). V lost 11 bases and J lost 1, with 9 bases in between. CDR3 length: 12 residues. Per the germline V gene, CDR1 is MNHNY and CDR2 is SVGAGI (reference sequence). DNA for the CDR3: TGTGCCTCCCAGGGCAGCAATCAGCCCCAGCATTTT. This codes for CASQGSNQPQHF.

This clonotype was detected ten times or more. V usage is TRBV12-3 or TRBV12-4 and J usage is TRBJ2-3, with a tentative D call TRBD1 (5 bases). Trimming pared 5 bases from V and 1 base from J, leaving 13 bases between. The CDR3 spans 15 residues. For the CDR3, the DNA is TGTGCCAGCAGTCCCCCCAGGGCCCGCACAGATACGCAGTATTTT. It translates to CASSPPRARTDTQYF.

Of note for this clonotype: Germline is not matched at one junction end, which may reflect a read error. This chain uses TRBV20-1 with TRBJ2-5; 8 bases match TRBD2. CDR3 length equals 15 residues. CDR1 is DFQATT, CDR2 SNEGSKA, per germline (reference sequence). The CDR3 protein is CNASGAGGHQETQYF. The CDR3 coding sequence is TGCAATGCTAGTGGGGCGGGAGGACACCAAGAGACCCAGTACTTC.

This clonotype has a count of ten or more. V usage is TRBV10-3 and J usage is TRBJ2-2, with TRBD2 matching 7 bases. CDR1 ENHRY and CDR2 SYGVKD come from the germline V gene. Trimming removed 8 bases from V and 2 bases from J; junction bases left unmatched: 5. This CDR3 contains 14 residues. The CDR3 reads CAISLAANTGELFF. CDR3 coding DNA: TGTGCCATCTCCCTAGCGGCCAACACCGGGGAGCTGTTTTTT.

This clonotype was detected a few times. V is TRBV5-1 and J is TRBJ1-3; TRBD1 might be the D (5 bases). The germline V gene has CDR1 SGHRS and CDR2 YFSETQ. V was pared by 1 base and J by 2 bases, with 10 bases between. The CDR3 is 15 residues long. The CDR3 loop reads CASSLLGTPGNTIYF. CDR3 DNA: TGCGCCAGCAGCTTGTTAGGGACGCCTGGAAACACCATATATTTT. Supplemented by reference TRBV5-1 and TRBJ1-3, the full variable domain reads KAGVTQTPRYLIKTRGQQVTLSCSPISGHRSVSWYQQTPGQGLQFLFEYFSETQRNKGNFPGRFSGRQFSNSRSEMNVSTLELGDSALYLCASSLLGTPGNTIYFGEGSWLTVV.

This clonotype was seen only once. Just one base apart from a much larger clone, this may be a read error. The V and J genes are TRBV20-1 and TRBJ2-3; either TRBD1 or TRBD2 may fit D (5 bases each). The CDR3 runs 15 residues. The ends were cut back, 0 bases at V and 4 bases at J, with 14 bases in the middle. The V gene's germline CDR1 is DFQATT and CDR2 SNEGSKA (reference sequence). The CDR3 coding sequence is TGCAGTGCTAGAGATTCTGGCGAGGGGCCAGATACGCAGTATTTT. Amino acid sequence: CSARDSGEGPDTQYF.

This clonotype was seen repeatedly, ten times or more. The chain combines TRBV9 with TRBJ2-5, with D perhaps matching TRBD1 or TRBD2 (6 bases each). CDR1 and CDR2 (germline): SGDLS, YYNGEE. Trimming pared 4 bases from V and 0 bases from J, leaving 10 bases between. The CDR3 runs 14 residues. The CDR3 region has the DNA TGTGCCAGCAGCAGGGGGGAGTACCAAGAGACCCAGTACTTC. Protein sequence: CASSRGEYQETQYF.

This clonotype was counted many times. The rearrangement joins TRBV20-1 to TRBJ2-5; TRBD1 aligns across 8 bases. CDR3 length equals 15 residues. V shed 6 bases, J shed 4 bases, and the junction held 13 bases outside the gene matches. Germline V gives CDR1 DFQATT, CDR2 SNEGSKA (reference sequence). The chain's CDR3 is CSAETGTGVGETQYF. The CDR3 DNA is TGCAGTGCCGAAACCGGGACAGGAGTGGGAGAGACCCAGTACTTC.

This clonotype appeared many times. This rearrangement joins TRBV2 to TRBJ2-2; unclear D gene. Germline-derived CDR1 and CDR2 are SNHLY and FYNNEI. The CDR3 spans 11 residues. Trimming removed 4 bases at V and 7 bases at J, with 4 bases between. The CDR3 sequence: CASSVLGELFF. The CDR3 nucleotides read TGTGCCAGCAGTGTTCTCGGGGAGCTGTTTTTT. The whole variable domain, filled in from reference TRBV2 and TRBJ2-2, reads EPEVTQTPSHQVTQMGQEVILRCVPISNHLYFYWYRQILGQKVEFLVSFYNNEISEKSEIFDDQFSVERPDGSNFTLKIRSTKLEDSAMYFCASSVLGELFFGEGSRLTVL.

V and J are TRBV9 and TRBJ2-2, with 8 bases fitting TRBD1. Trimming took 4 bases from V and 10 from J; bases not matched to a gene: 6. CDR1 is SGDLS and CDR2 is YYNGEE in the germline V gene. CDR3 length: 13 residues. The CDR3 region has the DNA TGTGCCAGCAGCCGGACAGGGTTTGAGGAGCTGTTTTTT. Translation: CASSRTGFEELFF.

The J gene is TRBJ1-2, the V gene TRBV29-1, with D possibly being TRBD1 (6 bases). Per the germline V gene, CDR1 is SQVTM and CDR2 is ANQGSEA. The V gene lost 4 bases and the J gene lost 13 bases, with 25 bases spanning the gap. This CDR3 has 14 amino acids. CDR3 residues: CSVAVTATGTRFTF. CDR3 bases: TGCAGCGTTGCCGTTACCGCAACAGGGACCCGATTCACCTTC.